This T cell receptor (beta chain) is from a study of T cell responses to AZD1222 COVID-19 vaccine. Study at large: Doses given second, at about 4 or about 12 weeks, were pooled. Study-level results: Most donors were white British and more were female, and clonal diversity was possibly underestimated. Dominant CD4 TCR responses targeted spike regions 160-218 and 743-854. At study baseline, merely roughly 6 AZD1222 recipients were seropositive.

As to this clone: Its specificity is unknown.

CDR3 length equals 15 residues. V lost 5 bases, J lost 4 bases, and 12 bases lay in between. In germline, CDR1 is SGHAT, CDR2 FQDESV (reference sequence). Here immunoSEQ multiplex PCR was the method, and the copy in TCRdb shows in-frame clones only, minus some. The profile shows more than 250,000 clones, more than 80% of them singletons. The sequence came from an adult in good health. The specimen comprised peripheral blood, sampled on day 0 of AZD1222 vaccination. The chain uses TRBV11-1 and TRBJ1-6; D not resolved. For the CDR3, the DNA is TGTGCCAGCAGCACCGGGCCAGAATATAATTCACCCCTCCACTTT. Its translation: CASSTGPEYNSPLHF.